A single TCR beta chain is shown here with its context. It lacks a known antigen. Base quality data are lacking; no much larger clone is found one base away. Different DNA sequences within this sample yield the same CDR3. Using the deep immunoSEQ assay, TCR CDR3 regions were amplified from genomic DNA by multiplex PCR. Extracted genomic DNA from each cell subset was spread evenly across all wells of several immunoSEQ 96-well plates, with each plate serving as a replicate. For sorted subsets, around 0.2 ug genomic DNA, equal to 25,000 to 35,000 T cell genomes, was loaded into each replicate PCR. The purified libraries were quantified using a Qubit 3.0 fluorometer, sized with a Bioanalyzer 2100, and then quantified again using the KAPA Library Quantification kit. A separate single-read 150-cycle Illumina NextSeq 550 flow cell was used to sequence each immunoSEQ 96-well plate. The paper's data handling went like this. Because the immunoSEQ output held only junctional sequences and lacked quality scores, the filtering could not match the filtering applied to full-length reads. To assign V/J genes and CDR3, sequences were annotated using PyIR, a Python wrapper for IgBLAST v1.9, with IMGT germline references. Reads were filtered out if the reads had weak V/J assignments (E-value above 1e-6), no CDR3, stop codons, out-of-frame junctions, or ambiguous translated residues. A V3J clonotype was defined by an identical inferred V gene, J gene, and CDR3 amino acid sequence. Percentage overlap between repertoires was calculated by dividing the number of shared unique clonotypes by the size of the smaller repertoire. Three approaches were used to assess repertoire richness: RTK rarefaction, the Chao1 estimator, and Recon v2.1 estimates of unobserved clonotypes. Generation probabilities for all TCRbeta clonotypes obtained by the gDNA method from a handful of donors were computed using OLGA. The table was pulled from immuneACCESS by TCRdb, which kept in-frame rearrangements only. Such tables lose some clones; where checked, under half of the loss comes from unresolved V genes, and the rest has no known cause. That table supplies the V and J calls and clone size; D and trimming were determined from the DNA. The sample records around 2.5 million clones, over 85% of which are singletons. Of the sample, around 0.37% is held by the ten largest clones.

From the cysteine through the phenylalanine, the CDR3 covers 13 amino acids. Only the CDR3 region is kept as DNA, spanning 39 bases read in frame from base 1. Relative to germline, V is 0 bases shorter and J is 6 bases shorter, with 6 bases between their ends. CDR1 is given as SGHTA and CDR2 as FQGTGA, both from the germline V gene. These data belong to a study of shared clonotypes between healthy human individuals (dated by TCRdb to 2020 to 2022). In the study overall: The cohort comprised a couple of women and three men aged 18 to 49 years. Per donor, three plates each were used for CD4 naive and CD4 memory, two for CD8 naive, and one for CD8 memory. The study deeply sequenced blood TCR repertoires of about five healthy adults to estimate repertoire size and the extent of clonotype sharing between individuals. Different laboratories and diverse techniques were used to prepare libraries and sequence TCR repertoires, to increase sequencing depth and limit assay-specific biases. Each donor's leukapheresis produced roughly between roughly 0.85 and 9.5 billion PBMCs. Findings and caveats that apply to the study as a whole: Pairwise subsampling led to the expectation that sequencing depth would affect the degree of clonotype sharing among donors. Compared with non-shared clonotypes, the clonotypes found in all four sorted-subset donors had higher generation probabilities. Naive subsets generally had larger estimated clonotype richness than memory subsets. Rarefaction of sorted-subset datasets indicated incomplete sequencing despite the large sequencing depth. Sampling was limited to blood, and TCR repertoires in tissue likely differ from TCR repertoires in blood. The small number of donors limited the genetic and exposure-history diversity represented. Approximately 5% of naive CD4, roughly 3.6% of naive CD8, around 2.3% of memory CD4, and 0.4% of memory CD8 clonotypes were shared across a few donors.

The donors were healthy, HIV-negative adults with no recently reported acute infections or vaccinations. Only Caucasian adults living in Nashville, Tennessee, USA were represented among the donors. CD4+ T cells were enriched by magnetic negative selection; naive cells were then positively selected on CD45RA, and the negative fraction formed the memory subset. Blood was collected by leukapheresis, and PBMCs were isolated by Ficoll-Histopaque density gradient centrifugation and then cryopreserved in liquid nitrogen vapor phase. Purity and quantity of every magnetically sorted T cell population were checked by analytical flow cytometry. Genomic DNA was isolated from each sorted fraction and quantified by UV absorbance on a Nanodrop 2000c.

The sequenced sample was naive CD4+ T cells from PBMCs. The cell subset or site label, as the study defines it: CD45RA+ positively selected. The receptor comes from a man aged 18 to 30 in good health. Some clones in this sample may be carry-over from other donors' samples. The sequence is built from TRBV7-3 and TRBJ2-1, with the D gene uncertain. The DNA reads as follows: TGTGCCAGCAGCTTAACGGGCAGCAATGAGCAGTTCTTC. Its protein is CASSLTGSNEQFF.